This T cell receptor (beta chain) was documented in a study of T cells after yellow fever vaccination. Across the whole study: When fractions had low cell numbers, they were prepared with SMART-Seq v4 Ultra Low Input.

The CDR3 length is 12 residues. The germline CDR1 and CDR2 sequences are GTSNPN and SVGIG (reference sequence). The V gene end was trimmed by 4 bases and the J gene end by 5 bases; junction bases not matched to a gene: 3. 5'RACE template switching added a universal primer site and UMIs to TCR cDNA. Via MiXCR, TCRdb re-called the 5' RACE reads, giving one row per CDR3 protein. There are fewer than 500,000 distinct CDR3 sequences in the sample; around 20% occur only once, and roughly a sixth lies in the top ten. This clonotype was recorded many times. This sequence joins TRBV30 and TRBJ2-5; 8 positions agree with TRBD1. The TCR originated in a young man who received the YFV17D yellow fever vaccine. The sample consisted of PBMCs, taken before the yellow fever booster vaccination. CDR3 nucleotides: TGTGCCTGGACAGGGGGCGATGAGACCCAGTACTTC. This gives the protein CAWTGGDETQYF.